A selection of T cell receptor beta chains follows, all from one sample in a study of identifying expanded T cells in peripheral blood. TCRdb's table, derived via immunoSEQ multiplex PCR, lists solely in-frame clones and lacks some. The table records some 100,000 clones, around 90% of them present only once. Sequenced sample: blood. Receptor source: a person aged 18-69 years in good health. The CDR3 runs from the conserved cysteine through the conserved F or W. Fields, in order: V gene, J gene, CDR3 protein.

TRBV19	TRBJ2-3	CASSILGGGAKVHTQYF
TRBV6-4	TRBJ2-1	CASSEGQGANEQFF
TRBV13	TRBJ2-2	CASSLGQGPPTGELFF
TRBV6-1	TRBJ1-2	CASRDPLAYGYTF
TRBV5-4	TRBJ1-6	CASSVDRGPSSPLHF
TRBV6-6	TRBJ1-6	CASSLLNSPLHF
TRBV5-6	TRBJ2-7	CASSWGGPRSSYEQYF
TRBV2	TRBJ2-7	CASRDSYEQYF
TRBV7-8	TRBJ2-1	CASSSQGWGSSYNEQFF
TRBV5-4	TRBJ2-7	CASSGPNTGLGYEQYF
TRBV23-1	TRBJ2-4	CASSQCRTGRFKNIQYF
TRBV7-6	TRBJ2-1	CASSYKASGGVKAVNEQFF
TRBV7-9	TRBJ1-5	CASSRGQGGPGNQPQHF
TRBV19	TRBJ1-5	CASSTGAGHSNQPQHF
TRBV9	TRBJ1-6	CASSVEPGRGLYSPLHF
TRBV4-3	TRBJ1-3	CASSQVGSSSGNTIYF
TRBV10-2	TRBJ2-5	CASSEDRMGETQYF
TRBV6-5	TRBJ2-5	CASSSPGRTQETQYF
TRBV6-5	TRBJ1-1	CASSYSTENTEAFF
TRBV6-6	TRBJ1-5	CASSYRPRDGRQPQHF
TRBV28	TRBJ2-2	CASSLYRGAGELFF
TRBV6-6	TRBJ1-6	CASSGTDNSPLHF